Listed below are T cell receptor beta chains from one sample, sequenced in a study of regulatory T cells in long-lasting Graves disease. One entry per CDR3 protein, called by TCRdb with MiXCR from the multiplex PCR reads. The data show about 470,000 distinct CDR3 sequences, about a fifth seen once. The sequencing used peripheral blood mononuclear cells (PBMCs), collected when the disease was refractory, from a patient treated with antithyroid drugs. The receptors derive from a female donor with Graves disease. Each CDR3 is given with its conserved first and last residue. A D gene is named only where the DNA matches it firmly.

D: NA; V: TRBV28; CDR3: CASSSGQFQETQYF
D: TRBD1; V: TRBV2; CDR3: CASSERTGSNQPQHF
D: TRBD1; V: TRBV6-2/TRBV6-3; CDR3: CASSYGGQGFGYTF
D: NA; V: TRBV6-2/TRBV6-3; CDR3: CASMVSSGGHYEQYF
D: NA; V: TRBV28; CDR3: CASTKGRNQPQHF
D: NA; V: TRBV6-1; CDR3: CASSEGAGANVLTF
D: NA; V: TRBV12-3/TRBV12-4; CDR3: CASSPSRGEQYF
D: TRBD2; V: TRBV3-1; CDR3: CASSQGTSGRSTGELFF
D: NA; V: TRBV19; CDR3: CASRPGARAEAFF
D: TRBD2; V: TRBV12-3/TRBV12-4; CDR3: CASSSGLGLYEQYF
D: NA; V: TRBV28; CDR3: CASSFPGRNTEAFF
D: NA; V: TRBV12-3/TRBV12-4; CDR3: CASSLTLGQGPNTGELFF
D: NA; V: TRBV4-1; CDR3: CASSSLSLGETQYF
D: NA; V: TRBV5-6; CDR3: CASSSEYLGDEKLFF
D: NA; V: TRBV20-1; CDR3: CSARPLLIQETQYF
D: NA; V: TRBV2; CDR3: CASIDGDNEKLFF
D: NA; V: TRBV15; CDR3: CATSRDSGKNYGYTF
D: TRBD1; V: TRBV12-3/TRBV12-4; CDR3: CASSKKSGTGYEQYF
D: NA; V: TRBV6-1; CDR3: CASSNRGPEQYF
D: NA; V: TRBV4-1; CDR3: CASSQLPGASYEQYF
D: NA; V: TRBV28; CDR3: CASSFTGEISYNEQFF
D: NA; V: TRBV12-3/TRBV12-4; CDR3: CASSFGTMDNQPQHF
D: TRBD2; V: TRBV6-5; CDR3: CASSYSTLAGGGQETQYF
D: NA; V: TRBV28; CDR3: CASSLRQTEAFF
D: NA; V: TRBV28; CDR3: CASSFLGAMGEQYF
D: NA; V: TRBV2; CDR3: CASKWQSNEKLFF
D: NA; V: TRBV19; CDR3: CASSISATNEKLFF
D: NA; V: TRBV28; CDR3: CASSFGQGKLSYEQYF
D: NA; V: TRBV18; CDR3: CASSPQQGSQPQHF
D: TRBD1; V: TRBV28; CDR3: CASRGTGGENQPQHF
D: NA; V: TRBV4-2; CDR3: CASSQVLREPYTF
D: NA; V: TRBV6-1; CDR3: CASSEELEEAFF
D: NA; V: TRBV29-1; CDR3: CSVASADRGQCF
D: TRBD1; V: TRBV7-8; CDR3: CASSSWTGSAEKLFF
D: TRBD1; V: TRBV2; CDR3: CASQRGPNNQPQHF
D: NA; V: TRBV29-1; CDR3: CSVRGFGGNTEAFF
D: TRBD1; V: TRBV6-1; CDR3: CASSTTQGAGNQPQHF
D: TRBD1; V: TRBV5-1; CDR3: CASSLRQGAYNEQFF
D: TRBD2; V: TRBV7-7; CDR3: CASSLAAGLAGEQYF
D: NA; V: TRBV3-1; CDR3: CASSWRLGNQPQHF
D: TRBD1; V: TRBV7-9; CDR3: CASSLDARTGSNYGYTF
D: TRBD1; V: TRBV7-9; CDR3: CASSGTGALFF
D: NA; V: TRBV6-1; CDR3: CASRPGHNTGELFF
D: NA; V: TRBV20-1; CDR3: CSARSQRNSYEQYF
D: TRBD1; V: TRBV19; CDR3: CASSMEQGAETQYF
D: TRBD1; V: TRBV6-1; CDR3: CASSRPGQGGGYTF
D: TRBD1; V: TRBV19; CDR3: CATSKQGDHTDTQYF
D: NA; V: TRBV27; CDR3: CASRSSVGQPQHF
D: NA; V: TRBV20-1; CDR3: CSATLRSTNEKLFF
D: NA; V: TRBV6-2/TRBV6-3; CDR3: CASSSQDRNTEAFF
D: NA; V: TRBV2; CDR3: CASSVQINEKLFF
D: NA; V: TRBV11-2; CDR3: CASSLPPFGNTEAFF
D: NA; V: TRBV5-1; CDR3: CASSFAAPGGKNIQYF
D: NA; V: TRBV11-2; CDR3: CASSLVPPGELFF
D: NA; V: TRBV5-1; CDR3: CASSLRQDYEQYF